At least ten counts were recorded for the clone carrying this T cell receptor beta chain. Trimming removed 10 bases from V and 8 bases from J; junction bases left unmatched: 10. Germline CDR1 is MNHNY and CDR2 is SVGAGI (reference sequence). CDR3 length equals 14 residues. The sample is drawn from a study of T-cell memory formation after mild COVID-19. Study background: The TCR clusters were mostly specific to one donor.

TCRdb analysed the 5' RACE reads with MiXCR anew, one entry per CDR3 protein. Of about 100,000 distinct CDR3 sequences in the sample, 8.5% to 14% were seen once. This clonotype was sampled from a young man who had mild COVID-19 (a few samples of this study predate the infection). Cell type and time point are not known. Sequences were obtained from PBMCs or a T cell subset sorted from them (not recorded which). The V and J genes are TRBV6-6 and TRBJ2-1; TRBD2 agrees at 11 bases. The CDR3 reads CATETSGVRDEQFF. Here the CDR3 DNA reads TGTGCCACCGAGACTAGCGGGGTTCGGGATGAGCAGTTCTTC.